This TCR beta chain stems from a study of vaccination and CD4 T cells after COVID-19. General study results and limits: Convalescent patients had a median about 90% of post-vaccine SARS-CoV-2-reactive clones that were detected only after vaccination, not before it.

An Oncomine TCR Beta short-read assay was used to sequence the DNA from cultured CD4+ T cells. TCRdb recomputed calls from the PCR reads with MiXCR, one row per CDR3 protein. The table includes some 14,000 distinct CDR3 sequences, about 64% detected once. The germline V gene has CDR1 MNHEY and CDR2 SMNVEV (reference sequence). With V trimmed by 7 bases and J by 5 bases, 12 bases remained unmatched. The CDR3 sequence is 15 residues long. Indicated treatment: roughly 11-day PBMC culture with coronavirus spike peptide pools or control peptides (ViraFEST assay). Expansion of antigen-specific T cells with peptide pools by ViraFEST preceded sequencing of TCRs. Per-well cultures of millions of PBMCs received 8.5 to 10 IU/ml IL-2 and 10 ug/ml peptide pools. There are a few counts of this clonotype. Its antigen is not identified.

This sequence originates from a human donor who had recovered from COVID-19. The sequenced sample was CD4+ T cells from blood, cultured in vitro. The genes are TRBV27 and TRBJ1-2, with 8 nucleotides matching TRBD1. CDR3 residues: CASTPSATGEYGYTF. CDR3 DNA sequence: TGTGCCAGCACCCCCTCCGCGACAGGGGAATATGGCTACACCTTC.